A single sample gave rise to the 13 T cell receptor beta chains below, sequenced in a study of regulatory T cells in long-lasting Graves disease. Investigators prepared the TCR beta libraries by applying iRepertoire HTBI primers and Arm-PCR of CDR3 regions. TCRdb re-derived calls from the multiplex PCR reads in MiXCR, one entry per CDR3 protein. The sample lists more than 450,000 distinct CDR3 sequences; approximately 12% were seen once. The time point is: newly diagnosed GD, antithyroid drugs for less than 3 months. PBMC-extracted RNA yielded the TCR library. These data also featured in a second study, about T cells in Graves' hyperthyroidism and ophthalmopathy.

The material was peripheral blood mononuclear cells (PBMCs), obtained at new diagnosis, from a patient treated with antithyroid drugs. These receptors originate from a woman in her 30s with Graves disease.

This clonotype was recorded many times. This rearrangement joins TRBV11-2 to TRBJ2-1; 12 nucleotides match TRBD2. The CDR3 is 16 residues long. V lost 6 bases and J lost 4; bases outside the gene matches: 7. From germline, CDR1 is SGHAT and CDR2 FQNNGV. Here the CDR3 DNA reads TGTGCCAGCAGGCGGACTAGCGGGGAGAAATACAATGAGCAGTTCTTC. Residues: CASRRTSGEKYNEQFF.

This clonotype was picked up a small number of times. CDR3 region: CASSAPQLAGLQETQYF. Written as DNA, the CDR3 is TGTGCCAGCAGCGCACCCCAACTAGCGGGGCTCCAAGAGACCCAGTACTTC. The chain uses TRBV9 and TRBJ2-5; 10 bases fit TRBD2. Per germline, CDR1 SGDLS and CDR2 YYNGEE. The CDR3 has 17 amino acids. The V gene end was trimmed by 3 bases and the J gene end by 1 base; junction bases not matched to a gene: 9.

Ten or more counts support this clonotype. This chain links TRBV2 with TRBJ1-2; D unclear. CDR1 SNHLY and CDR2 FYNNEI come from the germline V gene. The CDR3 is 12 residues long. The V gene lost 4 bases and the J gene lost 8 bases, with 11 bases spanning the gap. CDR3 sequence reads: CASSASMTGYTF. The CDR3 DNA sequence: TGTGCCAGCAGTGCCAGTATGACCGGCTACACCTTC.

The V gene is TRBV4-2, the J gene TRBJ1-4, with TRBD1 matching over 11 bases. J gave up 8 bases and V 0 bases, and 11 bases lay outside the gene matches. The germline gives CDR1 LGHNA, CDR2 YNFKEQ. The length of the CDR3 is 18 residues. The CDR3 loop reads CASSQDLRTGGDGEKLFF. The CDR3 bases are TGTGCCAGCAGCCAAGATCTAAGGACAGGGGGCGATGGCGAAAAACTGTTTTTT.

This clonotype was counted ten times or more. The chain recombines TRBV7-6 with TRBJ2-7; D unclear. The length of the CDR3 is 13 residues. V was cut by 0 bases and J by 4 bases, with 7 bases left in between. Per the germline V gene, CDR1 is SGHVS and CDR2 is FNYEAQ. The CDR3 here is CASSLAGFYEQYF. The CDR3 nucleotides read TGTGCCAGCAGCTTAGCCGGATTTTACGAGCAGTACTTC.

This clonotype was counted only a few times. The chain is built from TRBV7-3 and TRBJ2-5; 10 positions match TRBD2. The CDR3 sequence is 15 residues long. The germline gives CDR1 SGHTA, CDR2 FQGTGA. The V segment lost 5 bases and the J segment 5 bases; nucleotides outside the gene matches: 8. DNA of the CDR3: TGTGCCAGCAGCCCCTCCCTGACTAGCGGGGAGACCCAGTACTTC. Translating it yields CASSPSLTSGETQYF.

This clonotype was detected a few times. The chain recombines TRBV27 with TRBJ2-7, with no clear D. In germline, CDR1 is MNHEY, CDR2 SMNVEV (reference sequence). The CDR3 sequence is 12 residues long. The ends were cut back, 3 bases at V and 2 bases at J, with 5 bases in the middle. CDR3 protein: CASSFHPYEQYF. The CDR3 coding sequence is TGTGCCAGCAGTTTTCACCCCTACGAGCAGTACTTC.

This clonotype was detected many times. J is TRBJ2-7 and V is TRBV20-1; 7 bases align to TRBD2. This CDR3 comprises 18 residues. Germline-derived CDR1 and CDR2 are DFQATT and SNEGSKA (reference sequence). V was clipped by 2 bases and J by 0 bases; unmatched bases: 16. CDR3 amino acids: CSARTPRRRRELSYEQYF. CDR3 DNA: TGCAGTGCTAGAACCCCAAGGAGGCGGCGGGAGCTCTCCTACGAGCAGTACTTC.

At least ten counts were recorded for this clonotype. The genes are TRBV2 and TRBJ2-4, with D hard to call. Between the trimmed V and J ends, which lost 4 bases and 9 bases, there was a span of 13 bases. The CDR3 runs to 13 residues. Germline V gene sequence: CDR1 SNHLY, CDR2 FYNNEI. CDR3 DNA sequence: TGTGCCAGCAGTGGCAAAGGGTTGCGCATTCAGTACTTC. As protein: CASSGKGLRIQYF.

This clonotype was recorded many times. The chain joins TRBV11-2 to TRBJ1-1; D unclear. The germline V gene encodes CDR1 SGHAT and CDR2 FQNNGV. The CDR3 spans 17 residues. V was cut by 5 bases and J by 0 bases, with 19 bases left in between. Here the CDR3 DNA reads TGTGCCAGCAGCCCAACGGCGGACTTCAGAATGAACACTGAAGCTTTCTTT. It translates to CASSPTADFRMNTEAFF.

This clonotype was detected a few times. The chain employs TRBV29-1 and TRBJ2-3; D is uncertain. CDR1 is SQVTM and CDR2 is ANQGSEA in the germline V gene. The CDR3 runs 14 residues. With 4 bases removed from V and 4 bases from J, the gap between germline ends came to 15 bases. The CDR3 sequence is CSVAPGQKADTQYF. For the CDR3, the DNA is TGCAGCGTTGCACCGGGCCAGAAGGCAGATACGCAGTATTTT.

V is TRBV4-3 and J is TRBJ2-7, with 15 bases identical to TRBD2. V lost 0 bases and J lost 6; bases outside the gene matches: 3. This CDR3 spans 16 amino acids. Germline CDR1 is LGHNA and CDR2 is YSLEER. The CDR3 sequence: CASSQDWTSGRVEQYF. CDR3 coding DNA: TGCGCCAGCAGCCAAGACTGGACTAGCGGGAGGGTCGAGCAGTACTTC.

This clonotype was counted a few times. The chain has TRBV5-1 and TRBJ2-3; possible D gene TRBD2, 6 bases. Germline-derived CDR1 and CDR2 are SGHRS and YFSETQ. Trimming left V 1 base short and J 2 bases short, with 23 bases between. The CDR3 totals 19 residues. The DNA of the CDR3 is TGCGCCAGCAGCTTGAGACGGGGATTGGGGCGGGAATCCACAGATACGCAGTATTTT. Protein sequence: CASSLRRGLGRESTDTQYF.